This T cell receptor (beta chain) was found in a study of spatial heterogeneity in lung cancer. TCR cDNA molecules each carried a unique molecular identifier. TCRdb redid the calling of the 5' RACE reads with MiXCR, one entry per CDR3 protein. The data contain around 25,000 distinct CDR3 sequences, roughly 5% of them singletons. Time point: blood at routine non-recurrence follow-up after resection. This clonotype was counted ten times or more. The source was PBMCs, collected at follow-up. The clonotype comes from a female donor with early-stage non-small cell lung cancer.

For the CDR3, the DNA is TGTGCCAGCAGCTTAGAGGGGACAGGGGGCTACGAGCAGTACTTC. This codes for CASSLEGTGGYEQYF. The V gene is TRBV7-2, the J gene TRBJ2-7, with 11 bases matching TRBD1. Trimming at V came to 1 base and at J to 3 bases, leaving 2 bases not matched to a gene. The CDR3 spans 15 residues. Looked up from germline, CDR1 is SGHTA and CDR2 is FQGNSA.